These 32 T cell receptor beta chains were sequenced from one sample in a study of blood T cell repertoires in COVID-19. Sequencing was performed with immunoSEQ multiplex PCR; in TCRdb, only in-frame clones are kept and a portion is missing. The sample shows roughly 320,000 clones, approximately 85% of them seen only once. The sequencing input was peripheral blood. The receptor set was obtained from a human donor in a cohort sampled during active COVID-19.

The chain joins TRBV6-1 to TRBJ1-3; a possible D gene is TRBD1 (6 bases). Trimming cost V 3 bases and J 8 bases, with 11 bases left between them. In germline, CDR1 is MNHNS, CDR2 SASEGT. The CDR3 loop spans 13 amino acids. In nucleotides, the CDR3 is TGTGCCAGCAGTGACGAACCAGGGGACACCATATATTTT. It yields the protein CASSDEPGDTIYF.

This clone occurred a few times. The chain has TRBV7-9 and TRBJ1-2; TRBD1 is a possible D gene (5 bases). The CDR3 runs to 14 residues. Germline-derived CDR1 and CDR2 are SEHNR and FQNEAQ (reference sequence). Trimming removed 1 base at V and 4 bases at J, with 10 bases between. This CDR3 is CASSLVGASYGYTF. In DNA, the CDR3 is TGTGCCAGCAGCTTAGTAGGGGCGAGCTATGGCTACACCTTC.

This clone was seen only once. The rearrangement uses TRBV12-3 or TRBV12-4 and TRBJ1-4; 8 nucleotides match TRBD1. V shed 5 bases and J 10 bases; nucleotides not matched to a gene: 3. The CDR3 has 12 residues. The CDR3 DNA follows: TGTGCCAGCAGTGGAACAGGGGGAAAACTGTTTTTT. Amino acid sequence: CASSGTGGKLFF.

CDR3 region: CASSLGPAPSAFF. In nucleotides, the CDR3 is TGTGCCAGCAGTTTAGGGCCAGCGCCTTCTGCTTTCTTT. The V gene is TRBV12-3 or TRBV12-4, the J gene TRBJ1-1; no definite D call. V lost 1 base, J lost 11 bases, and 14 bases lay in between. The CDR3 extends over 13 amino acids.

This clone was seen a single time. The chain links TRBV4-2 to TRBJ2-7; TRBD2 is a possible D gene (5 bases). Per the germline V gene, CDR1 is LGHNA and CDR2 is YNFKEQ. Trimming took off 3 bases at V and 6 bases at J, with 12 bases between the two ends. The CDR3 is made up of 13 amino acids. This chain's CDR3 is CASSHPDRGEQYF. DNA for the CDR3: TGTGCCAGCAGCCATCCCGACCGGGGCGAGCAGTACTTC.

This chain joins TRBV29-1 and TRBJ2-1; TRBD1 might be the D (7 bases). The CDR3 consists of 14 residues. Germline V gene lookup returns CDR1 SQVTM and CDR2 ANQGSEA. The CDR3 sequence: CSGGGGVSYNEQFF. DNA for the CDR3: TGCAGTGGAGGGGGCGGGGTCTCCTACAATGAGCAGTTCTTC.

This clone has a single count. This CDR3 is CASSDPQRGPSDTQYF. The CDR3 DNA is TGTGCCAGCAGTGACCCCCAGCGGGGGCCCTCAGATACGCAGTATTTT. The chain employs TRBV2 and TRBJ2-3; TRBD2 matches at 8 bases. V gave up 3 bases and J gave up 4 bases; unmatched junction bases: 9. The CDR3 is 16 residues long. Germline V gene data show CDR1 as SNHLY and CDR2 as FYNNEI.

The chain joins TRBV3-1 (or the pseudogene TRBV3-2) to TRBJ2-1; 11 positions agree with TRBD2. Looked up from germline, CDR1 is LGHDT and CDR2 is YNNKEL (reference sequence). Losses at the gene ends were 6 bases for V and 5 bases for J; bases not matched to a gene: 12. The length of the CDR3 is 17 residues. CDR3: CASRRMLLAGADNEQFF. The CDR3 coding sequence is TGTGCCAGCAGGCGCATGTTACTAGCGGGGGCGGACAATGAGCAGTTCTTC.

This clone showed up just once. The chain has TRBV5-1 and TRBJ2-3; TRBD2 aligns across 7 bases. In germline, CDR1 is SGHRS, CDR2 YFSETQ. The CDR3 covers 15 residues. J gave up 2 bases and V 1 base, and 4 bases lay outside the gene matches. The DNA of the CDR3 is TGCGCCAGCAGCTTGCAAGCGGGGATCACAGATACGCAGTATTTT. Protein product: CASSLQAGITDTQYF.

The chain has TRBV2 and TRBJ2-4; 8 bases map to TRBD1. This CDR3 comprises 13 residues. The V and J ends lost 3 bases and 8 bases, in that order; junction bases with no gene match: 3. Germline V gives CDR1 SNHLY, CDR2 FYNNEI. CDR3 in amino acids: CASSEGQVDIQYF. The DNA of the CDR3 is TGTGCCAGCAGTGAGGGACAGGTTGACATTCAGTACTTC. The entire variable domain, with the rest obtained from reference TRBV2 and TRBJ2-4, is as follows: EPEVTQTPSHQVTQMGQEVILRCVPISNHLYFYWYRQILGQKVEFLVSFYNNEISEKSEIFDDQFSVERPDGSNFTLKIRSTKLEDSAMYFCASSEGQVDIQYFGAGTRLSVL.

This chain links TRBV6-1 with TRBJ1-2; D gene unclear. Germline V gene data show CDR1 as MNHNS and CDR2 as SASEGT. This CDR3 is 13 amino acids long. Trimming took 1 base from V and 5 from J, leaving 8 bases between them. In nucleotides, the CDR3 is TGTGCCAGCAGTGAAGGAAACAGATATGGCTACACCTTC. Amino acid sequence: CASSEGNRYGYTF.

The chain carries TRBV6-2 or TRBV6-3 and TRBJ1-2; the D gene is possibly TRBD1 (5 bases). This CDR3 is 15 amino acids long. Deletions cut 5 bases from V and 4 bases from J, with 17 bases between. Germline V gene sequence: CDR1 MNHEY, CDR2 SVGEGT. CDR3 protein: CASSPWTMDAYGYTF. The CDR3 coding sequence is TGTGCCAGCAGTCCATGGACAATGGACGCCTATGGCTACACCTTC.

This clone was seen only once. This chain links TRBV30 with TRBJ2-6; 12 nucleotides agree with TRBD1. CDR1 and CDR2 (germline): GTSNPN, SVGIG (reference sequence). This CDR3 is 17 amino acids long. V was pared by 3 bases and J by 1 base, with 4 bases of the junction left unmatched. The CDR3 DNA reads as TGTGCCTGGAGGGGACAGGGGGCACCTTCTGGGGCCAACGTCCTGACTTTC. This translates into CAWRGQGAPSGANVLTF. Complete variable domain (other parts from reference TRBV30 and TRBJ2-6): SQTIHQWPATLVQPVGSPLSLECTVEGTSNPNLYWYRQAAGRGLQLLFYSVGIGQISSEVPQNLSASRPQDRQFILSSKKLLLSDSGFYLCAWRGQGAPSGANVLTFGAGSRLTVL.

This chain links TRBV7-8 with TRBJ2-4, with D perhaps matching TRBD1 (6 bases). With 3 bases removed from V and 0 bases from J, the gap between germline ends came to 12 bases. The CDR3 contains 16 residues. Germline values: CDR1 SGHVS, CDR2 FQNEAQ. The CDR3 region has the DNA TGTGCCAGCAGCTTTCAGGGGCTCCTAGCCAAAAACATTCAGTACTTC. It translates to CASSFQGLLAKNIQYF.

This clone was detected once. This chain joins TRBV21-1 and TRBJ1-1; the table's TRBD1 call for D was not verified on the DNA. TRBV21-1 is a known pseudogene. There are 14 residues in the CDR3. This chain's CDR3 is CASTHPPGGTEAFF. CDR3 bases: TGTGCCAGCACTCACCCCCCAGGGGGTACTGAAGCTTTCTTT.

The rearrangement joins TRBV7-3 to TRBJ2-7; TRBD2 is a possible D gene (6 bases). The CDR3 extends over 15 amino acids. Trimming took 5 bases from V and 2 from J, leaving 16 bases between them. The germline V gene encodes CDR1 SGHTA and CDR2 FQGTGA. CDR3 loop: CASSLEWGETYEQYF. The CDR3 nucleotides are TGTGCCAGCAGCCTGGAGTGGGGGGAAACCTACGAGCAGTACTTC.

The rearrangement links TRBV29-1 to TRBJ1-1; a weak D match, TRBD1 (5 bases). V was trimmed by 3 bases and J by 3 bases, leaving 11 bases between them. Per germline, CDR1 SQVTM and CDR2 ANQGSEA. The CDR3 is 13 amino acids. CDR3 protein: CSVDFETDTEAFF. CDR3 DNA: TGCAGCGTTGATTTCGAGACAGACACTGAAGCTTTCTTT.

CDR3 sequence reads: CATSTSGGAGDTQYF. CDR3 DNA sequence: TGTGCCACCAGCACGAGCGGGGGTGCGGGTGATACGCAGTATTTT. V usage is TRBV15 and J usage is TRBJ2-3, with 8 bases identical to TRBD2. V dropped 4 bases and J dropped 6; count of bases not matched to a gene: 9. The CDR3 is 15 amino acids. The germline CDR1 and CDR2 sequences are LNHNV and YYDKDF (reference sequence).

This chain links TRBV6-5 with TRBJ2-3; D may be TRBD1 (5 bases). The V and J ends lost 5 bases and 1 base respectively, with 10 bases between them. Germline CDR1 MNHEY, CDR2 SVGAGI. The CDR3 consists of 14 residues. The CDR3 DNA reads as TGTGCCAGCAGTCTCTCGACAGGCACAGATACGCAGTATTTT. It specifies CASSLSTGTDTQYF.

The CDR3 sequence: CASRDHRDSTYEQYF. The CDR3 region has the DNA TGTGCCAGCAGGGACCACCGGGACAGCACCTACGAGCAGTACTTC. This chain uses TRBV6-5 with TRBJ2-7, with 7 bases aligning to TRBD1. This CDR3 is built from 15 residues. Germline values: CDR1 MNHEY, CDR2 SVGAGI. The ends lost 6 bases at V and 2 bases at J; junction bases unmatched: 10.

CDR3 sequence reads: CASSLWGANEKLFF. In DNA, the CDR3 is TGTGCCAGCAGCTTGTGGGGGGCTAATGAAAAACTGTTTTTT. The rearrangement links TRBV5-5 to TRBJ1-4, with D perhaps matching TRBD1 (5 bases). V was shortened by 1 base and J by 3 bases, with 7 bases between the two germline ends. Germline CDR1 is SGHKS and CDR2 is YYEKEE (reference sequence). The CDR3 has 14 amino acids.

The V and J genes are TRBV14 and TRBJ1-1, with TRBD1 as a possible D gene (5 bases). V was clipped by 4 bases and J by 1 base, with 7 bases between them. Germline values: CDR1 SGHDN, CDR2 FVKESK. The CDR3 loop spans 13 amino acids. The CDR3 here is CASSLDRNTEAFF. The CDR3 DNA sequence: TGTGCCAGCAGCCTCGACAGGAACACTGAAGCTTTCTTT.

The V call is TRBV5-4, the J call TRBJ2-3; D possibly corresponds to TRBD2 (5 bases). This CDR3 has 16 residues. CDR1 SGHNT and CDR2 YYREEE come from the germline V gene (reference sequence). Between the trimmed V and J ends, which lost 0 bases and 5 bases, there was a span of 16 bases. DNA for the CDR3: TGTGCCAGCAGCTTGGTGAGGGTGGGAGAAAGAGATACGCAGTATTTT. It specifies CASSLVRVGERDTQYF.

This rearrangement joins TRBV7-3 to TRBJ2-1; 11 positions agree with TRBD2. V dropped 4 bases and J dropped 4; count of bases not matched to a gene: 3. Germline V CDR1 and CDR2: SGHTA, FQGTGA. This CDR3 spans 15 amino acids. The CDR3 sequence is CASSSRTSGYNEQFF. CDR3 DNA sequence: TGTGCCAGCAGCTCCCGGACTAGCGGGTACAATGAGCAGTTCTTC.

This chain connects TRBV3-1 (or the pseudogene TRBV3-2) to TRBJ2-2; no clear D. The CDR3 loop spans 13 amino acids. Germline lookup yields CDR1 LGHDT and CDR2 YNNKEL (reference sequence). Trimming took off 8 bases at V and 2 bases at J, with 9 bases between the two ends. The CDR3: CASRSANTGELFF. The CDR3 nucleotides are TGTGCCAGCCGGAGCGCTAACACCGGGGAGCTGTTTTTT.

The chain joins TRBV7-9 to TRBJ1-5, with 7 positions matching TRBD1. The CDR3 runs 16 residues. The V and J ends lost 1 base and 4 bases, in that order; junction bases with no gene match: 7. Looked up from germline, CDR1 is SEHNR and CDR2 is FQNEAQ (reference sequence). CDR3 amino acids: CASSLGQGFGNQPQHF. CDR3 nucleotides: TGTGCCAGCAGCTTAGGACAGGGTTTTGGGAATCAGCCCCAGCATTTT.

The V gene is TRBV7-3, the J gene TRBJ2-1; D perhaps matches TRBD1 (5 bases). The germline V gene encodes CDR1 SGHTA and CDR2 FQGTGA. Trimming took off 5 bases at V and 5 bases at J, with 10 bases between the two ends. The CDR3 sequence is 13 residues long. CDR3 sequence reads: CASSPQGNNEQFF. The CDR3 region has the DNA TGTGCCAGCAGCCCCCAGGGAAACAATGAGCAGTTCTTC.

In this sample, this clone turned up a few times. The sample carries other DNA sequences with the same CDR3. The chain recombines TRBV5-1 with TRBJ1-1; the D is unclear. Germline V gene data show CDR1 as SGHRS and CDR2 as YFSETQ. The CDR3 length is 14 residues. Between the trimmed V and J ends, which lost 0 bases and 1 base, there was a span of 7 bases. CDR3: CASSLVAGNTEAFF. CDR3 DNA: TGCGCCAGCAGCTTGGTAGCGGGGAACACTGAAGCTTTCTTT.

This rearrangement joins TRBV14 to TRBJ1-3, with 10 bases lining up with TRBD1. Germline-derived CDR1 and CDR2 are SGHDN and FVKESK. Trimming cost V 3 bases and J 3 bases; bases outside gene matches: 5. This CDR3 comprises 16 residues. In DNA form, the CDR3 reads TGTGCCAGCAGCCATCTTGACAGGGGGCTTGGAAACACCATATATTTT. This translates into CASSHLDRGLGNTIYF.

The chain recombines TRBV19 with TRBJ1-2; TRBD1 agrees at 7 bases. After removal of 5 bases from V and 1 base from J, the junction contained 7 bases not matched to a gene. Per germline, CDR1 LNHDA and CDR2 SQIVND (reference sequence). The CDR3 runs 15 residues. In DNA, the CDR3 is TGTGCCAGTAGTTCGACCGGGACAGATAACTATGGCTACACCTTC. Its protein is CASSSTGTDNYGYTF.

The rearrangement joins TRBV7-6 to TRBJ1-2; D is undetermined. This CDR3 has 11 residues. Germline assignment: CDR1 SGHVS and CDR2 FNYEAQ. Trimming pared 5 bases from V and 6 bases from J, leaving 7 bases between. DNA for the CDR3: TGTGCCAGCAGCCCCGGTAATGGCTACACCTTC. It yields the protein CASSPGNGYTF.

In its sample, this clone was seen a few times. Here the CDR3 DNA reads TGCGCCAGCAGCTTAAGAGACAGGGACTCAGTTAGTACTGAAGCTTTCTTT. Its protein is CASSLRDRDSVSTEAFF. This chain connects TRBV5-1 to TRBJ1-1; 7 nucleotides line up with TRBD1. The CDR3 sequence is 17 residues long. Per the germline V gene, CDR1 is SGHRS and CDR2 is YFSETQ. With 2 bases clipped from V and 5 bases from J, the junction kept 15 bases outside the gene matches. The variable domain in full, with the rest retrieved from reference TRBV5-1 and TRBJ1-1, is KAGVTQTPRYLIKTRGQQVTLSCSPISGHRSVSWYQQTPGQGLQFLFEYFSETQRNKGNFPGRFSGRQFSNSRSEMNVSTLELGDSALYLCASSLRDRDSVSTEAFFGQGTRLTVV.